This passage covers 4 T cell receptor beta chains from one sample sequenced in a study of T cell repertoires in cytomegalovirus infection (dated by TCRdb to about 2019). These TCRs are of unknown antigen specificity. The treatment or condition label on this specimen signifies: in vitro stimulation with specific CMV peptide epitopes to enrich CMV-specific T cells. Instrument used: Illumina HiSeq 1500. TCRdb trimmed public reads at Q25 via fastp, called clones via MiXCR and kept in-frame beta chains. Each CDR3 protein appears once, grouped with its most common genes and DNA. The sample yields tens of thousands of distinct CDR3 sequences; about 45% were counted once. The ten largest clonotypes hold 85% to 95% of the sample. Sequenced here: CD8+ T cells from cultured PBMCs, sampled from culture after CMV antigen stimulation. The receptor set was obtained from a human donor in good health (CMV status not recorded). Some clones in this sample may be carry-over from other donors' samples.

CDR3 residues: CSATSPPERYSGNTIYF. The CDR3 DNA sequence: TGCAGTGCAACGAGCCCCCCGGAAAGGTACTCTGGAAACACCATATATTTT. The rearrangement joins TRBV20-1 to TRBJ1-3; D uncertain. The germline V gene has CDR1 DFQATT and CDR2 SNEGSKA (reference sequence). V lost 6 bases to trimming and J lost 0 bases, with 21 bases between them. The length of the CDR3 is 17 residues.

V usage is TRBV6-2 or TRBV6-3 and J usage is TRBJ2-4, with TRBD2 matching 8 bases. Germline trimming cut 4 bases from V and 0 bases from J; bases unmatched to any gene: 5. CDR1 is MNHEY and CDR2 is SVGEGT in the germline V gene. The CDR3 is 16 amino acids. The CDR3 sequence is CASSLAGRLAKNIQYF. CDR3 nucleotides: TGTGCCAGCAGTTTAGCGGGACGGCTAGCCAAAAACATTCAGTACTTC.

This clonotype was counted between two and nine times. The genes are TRBV6-6 and TRBJ2-7; no clear D. This CDR3 is built from 14 residues. V lost 0 bases to trimming and J lost 2 bases, with 8 bases between them. CDR1 is MNHNY and CDR2 is SVGAGI in the germline V gene (reference sequence). CDR3 coding DNA: TGTGCCAGCAGTTACTCTGAGACACCCTACGAGCAGTACTTC. Its protein is CASSYSETPYEQYF.

The chain couples TRBV28 to TRBJ2-2, with 8 bases aligning to TRBD2. The ends lost 4 bases at V and 4 bases at J; junction bases unmatched: 5. CDR3 length: 15 amino acids. Germline V gives CDR1 MDHEN, CDR2 SYDVKM. The CDR3 is CASSSGSGSTGELFF. The CDR3 coding sequence is TGTGCCAGCAGTTCCGGGAGCGGGAGCACCGGGGAGCTGTTTTTT. The whole variable domain, filled in from reference TRBV28 and TRBJ2-2, reads DVKVTQSSRYLVKRTGEKVFLECVQDMDHENMFWYRQDPGLGLRLIYFSYDVKMKEKGDIPEGYSVSREKKERFSLILESASTNQTSMYLCASSSGSGSTGELFFGEGSRLTVL.